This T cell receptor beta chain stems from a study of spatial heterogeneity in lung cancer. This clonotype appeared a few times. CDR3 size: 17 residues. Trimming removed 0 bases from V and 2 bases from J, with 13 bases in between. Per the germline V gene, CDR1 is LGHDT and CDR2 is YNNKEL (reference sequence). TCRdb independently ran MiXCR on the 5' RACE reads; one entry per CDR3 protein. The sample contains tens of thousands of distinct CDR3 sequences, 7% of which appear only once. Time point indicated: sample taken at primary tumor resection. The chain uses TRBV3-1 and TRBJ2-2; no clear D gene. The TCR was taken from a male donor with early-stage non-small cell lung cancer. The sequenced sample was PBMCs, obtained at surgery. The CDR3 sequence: CASSQETSLLNTGELFF. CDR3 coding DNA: TGTGCCAGCAGCCAAGAGACCAGCCTTCTTAACACCGGGGAGCTGTTTTTT.